The present T cell receptor beta chain was sequenced within a study of cytomegalovirus exposure and HLA in healthy donors. Study outcomes and limitations: Later analysis revealed greater clonal expansion in HLA-associated TCR beta chains than in equally common others.

Amplification used 60 Vbeta primers and 13 Jbeta primers. Clones were read by immunoSEQ multiplex PCR, and TCRdb kept only the in-frame ones, dropping some. The table lists about 120,000 clones, around 63% of them singletons. V was pared by 4 bases and J by 5 bases, with 6 bases of the junction left unmatched. Per germline, CDR1 MGHRA and CDR2 YSYEKL. CDR3 size: 15 residues. This clone is a singleton in its sample. Its matching antigen is unknown. What was sequenced was PBMCs. The chain links TRBV4-1 to TRBJ2-5; TRBD1 agrees at 11 bases. This sequence originates from a man between 40 and 49 years old in good health and CMV-seropositive. CDR3 coding DNA: TGCGCCAGCAGCCTTTGGACAGGGGGCGTGGAGACCCAGTACTTC. Translating gives CASSLWTGGVETQYF.